This entry lists 24 T cell receptor beta chains sequenced from one sample in a study of cytomegalovirus exposure and HLA in healthy donors. The PCR used 60 Vbeta and 13 Jbeta primers. The data were produced by immunoSEQ multiplex PCR, yet TCRdb's version contains in-frame clones alone and is incomplete. Of about 200,000 clones in the sample, just under 70% were seen once. The sequenced sample was PBMCs. Source of these receptors: a man aged 40-49 years in good health and CMV-seropositive.

This rearrangement joins TRBV19 to TRBJ1-1; D is perhaps TRBD1 (5 bases). The CDR3 contains 15 residues. CDR1 is LNHDA, CDR2 SQIVND, per germline (reference sequence). V shed 6 bases and J shed 3 bases, with 17 bases lying between them. The CDR3 DNA is TGTGCCAGTAGGACCGAGCAGGGCCTATACACTGAAGCTTTCTTT. Amino acids: CASRTEQGLYTEAFF.

The rearrangement joins TRBV5-4 to TRBJ2-1; 9 bases are shared with TRBD1. J was trimmed by 4 bases and V by 3 bases; bases with no gene match: 5. The CDR3 totals 15 residues. Germline V lookup: CDR1 SGHNT, CDR2 YYREEE (reference sequence). CDR3 in amino acids: CASSSGTGTYNEQFF. CDR3 sequence (DNA): TGTGCCAGCAGCTCCGGGACAGGGACATACAATGAGCAGTTCTTC.

This sequence joins TRBV6-5 and TRBJ2-3; D is perhaps TRBD2 (6 bases). V shed 0 bases and J shed 0 bases, with 10 bases lying between them. Germline CDR1 MNHEY, CDR2 SVGAGI. The CDR3 is 16 residues long. The CDR3 DNA reads TGTGCCAGCAGTTACTCTATCGGGGGAAGCACAGATACGCAGTATTTT. Translated, it gives CASSYSIGGSTDTQYF.

The chain carries TRBV27 and TRBJ2-1; weak D call: TRBD1 (5 bases). Germline-derived CDR1 and CDR2 are MNHEY and SMNVEV (reference sequence). Deletions cut 5 bases from V and 3 bases from J, with 11 bases between. This CDR3 is built from 14 residues. The CDR3 bases are TGTGCCAGCAGTCCAGGGTTGGGCTACAATGAGCAGTTCTTC. Protein product: CASSPGLGYNEQFF.

V usage is TRBV4-3 and J usage is TRBJ2-1; tentatively, D is TRBD2 (5 bases). V was cut by 1 base and J by 6 bases, with 16 bases left in between. This CDR3 contains 16 residues. Germline lookup yields CDR1 LGHNA and CDR2 YSLEER. The chain's CDR3 is CASSQGSWSEGNEQFF. In DNA form, the CDR3 reads TGCGCCAGCAGCCAAGGGAGTTGGTCAGAGGGCAATGAGCAGTTCTTC.

The rearrangement links TRBV6-5 to TRBJ2-7, with TRBD1 matching 9 bases. The CDR3 covers 14 residues. The V gene end was trimmed by 6 bases and the J gene end by 0 bases; junction bases not matched to a gene: 3. Germline V gene data show CDR1 as MNHEY and CDR2 as SVGAGI. The CDR3 reads CASRRDRVSYEQYF. In DNA form, the CDR3 reads TGTGCCAGCAGACGGGACAGGGTCTCCTACGAGCAGTACTTC.

This chain links TRBV5-5 with TRBJ2-1; D is ambiguous. The length of the CDR3 is 15 residues. From germline, CDR1 is SGHKS and CDR2 YYEKEE (reference sequence). Trimming took 4 bases from V and 0 from J, leaving 11 bases between them. CDR3 nucleotide sequence: TGTGCCAGCAGCCGCCTAGAGGTCTCCTACAATGAGCAGTTCTTC. Translation: CASSRLEVSYNEQFF. The whole variable domain, remainder taken from reference TRBV5-5 and TRBJ2-1, is DAGVTQSPTHLIKTRGQQVTLRCSPISGHKSVSWYQQVLGQGPQFIFQYYEKEERGRGNFPDRFSARQFPNYSSELNVNALLLGDSALYLCASSRLEVSYNEQFFGPGTRLTVL.

There are a few counts of this clone. The chain is built from TRBV7-6 and TRBJ2-3, with 11 bases that match TRBD2. The V and J ends lost 4 bases and 0 bases, in that order; junction bases with no gene match: 6. This CDR3 region has 17 residues. CDR1 is SGHVS and CDR2 is FNYEAQ in the germline V gene. The CDR3 here is CASSYPTSGISTDTQYF. The DNA for the CDR3 is TGTGCCAGCAGCTACCCGACTAGCGGGATAAGCACAGATACGCAGTATTTT.

The V call is TRBV4-1, the J call TRBJ2-1; possibly TRBD2 for D (5 bases). Trimming left V 3 bases short and J 0 bases short, with 12 bases between. The CDR3 runs to 16 residues. Germline V CDR1 and CDR2: MGHRA, YSYEKL. This chain's CDR3 is CASSQTTGSSYNEQFF. The CDR3 DNA reads as TGCGCCAGCAGCCAGACTACTGGGAGCTCCTACAATGAGCAGTTCTTC.

This chain links TRBV7-8 with TRBJ2-7, with no clear D. V shed 3 bases and J shed 4 bases, with 7 bases lying between them. The CDR3 is made up of 12 amino acids. Germline V CDR1 and CDR2: SGHVS, FQNEAQ. CDR3 DNA: TGTGCCAGCAGCTTGCGAGATTACGAGCAGTACTTC. It encodes CASSLRDYEQYF.

This chain links TRBV2 with TRBJ2-7; TRBD2 matches at 12 bases. Germline V gene sequence: CDR1 SNHLY, CDR2 FYNNEI. Trimming took 7 bases from V and 0 from J; bases not matched to a gene: 1. CDR3 size: 14 residues. CDR3 nucleotides: TGTGCCAGCATACTAGCGGGGGGCTCCTACGAGCAGTACTTC. Protein sequence: CASILAGGSYEQYF.

V usage is TRBV6-6 and J usage is TRBJ2-7; D gene uncertain. CDR1 and CDR2 from the germline V gene are MNHNY and SVGAGI (reference sequence). The CDR3 has 15 residues. Between the trimmed V and J ends, which lost 5 bases and 3 bases, there was a span of 17 bases. This chain's CDR3 is CASSLRLLPDYEQYF. Written as DNA, the CDR3 is TGTGCCAGCAGTCTCCGACTCCTCCCAGACTACGAGCAGTACTTC.

The CDR3 nucleotides read TGTGCCAGCAGGAGACAGGACTCGTATAATTCACCCCTCCACTTT. This codes for CASRRQDSYNSPLHF. J is TRBJ1-6 and V is TRBV9; a weak D match, TRBD1 (6 bases). The germline V gene has CDR1 SGDLS and CDR2 YYNGEE. The V and J ends lost 5 bases and 4 bases respectively, with 13 bases between them. The CDR3 totals 15 residues.

The genes are TRBV11-2 and TRBJ1-1; D is undetermined. Germline V gene lookup returns CDR1 SGHAT and CDR2 FQNNGV. The CDR3 has 16 residues. V was trimmed by 5 bases and J by 3 bases, leaving 19 bases between them. The CDR3 nucleotides are TGTGCCAGCAGCCCTGGACCCGGAGGTCTGGACACTGAAGCTTTCTTT. It codes for CASSPGPGGLDTEAFF. Variable domain in full (rest from reference TRBV11-2 and TRBJ1-1): EAGVAQSPRYKIIEKRQSVAFWCNPISGHATLYWYQQILGQGPKLLIQFQNNGVVDDSQLPKDRFSAERLKGVDSTLKIQPAKLEDSAVYLCASSPGPGGLDTEAFFGQGTRLTVV.

CDR3 amino acids: CASSPAPGQGSIYGYTF. CDR3 bases: TGCGCCAGCAGCCCCGCTCCAGGACAGGGTTCTATCTATGGCTACACCTTC. The chain carries TRBV5-1 and TRBJ1-2, with 8 nucleotides matching TRBD1. This CDR3 region has 17 residues. V shed 4 bases and J 4 bases; nucleotides not matched to a gene: 15. Germline V gene sequence: CDR1 SGHRS, CDR2 YFSETQ.

The chain is built from TRBV7-9 and TRBJ2-5, with D perhaps matching TRBD2 (6 bases). The CDR3 consists of 13 residues. The germline gives CDR1 SEHNR, CDR2 FQNEAQ (reference sequence). Trimming removed 5 bases at V and 7 bases at J, with 14 bases between. CDR3 DNA: TGTGCCAGCAGCCCGGGGGAGAATCGGACCCAGTACTTC. Protein sequence: CASSPGENRTQYF. Full variable domain (rest looked up from reference TRBV7-9 and TRBJ2-5): DTGVSQNPRHKITKRGQNVTFRCDPISEHNRLYWYRQTLGQGPEFLTYFQNEAQLEKSRLLSDRFSAERPKGSFSTLEIQRTEQGDSAMYLCASSPGENRTQYFGPGTRLLVL.

V gene TRBV11-3 combines with J gene TRBJ2-2; D is possibly TRBD1 (5 bases). The CDR3 covers 14 residues. Per the germline V gene, CDR1 is SGHNT and CDR2 is YENEEA. The germline V and J ends were trimmed by 8 bases and 2 bases, with 12 bases remaining between them. The CDR3 nucleotides are TGTGCCAGCGGCAGGGATCCTAACACCGGGGAGCTGTTTTTT. Translated: CASGRDPNTGELFF. The complete variable domain, with remaining parts taken from reference TRBV11-3 and TRBJ2-2, reads EAGVVQSPRYKIIEKKQPVAFWCNPISGHNTLYWYLQNLGQGPELLIRYENEEAVDDSQLPKDRFSAERLKGVDSTLKIQPAELGDSAVYLCASGRDPNTGELFFGEGSRLTVL.

This chain connects TRBV5-4 to TRBJ1-2, with 7 bases matching TRBD1. The germline gives CDR1 SGHNT, CDR2 YYREEE (reference sequence). The CDR3 has 12 amino acids. J was trimmed by 3 bases and V by 9 bases; bases with no gene match: 5. CDR3 sequence (DNA): TGTGCCACCCAGGGGGGAGACTATGGCTACACCTTC. It yields the protein CATQGGDYGYTF.

V gene TRBV5-1 combines with J gene TRBJ2-5; 10 nucleotides match TRBD1. CDR3 size: 16 residues. The ends lost 3 bases at V and 0 bases at J; junction bases unmatched: 5. From germline, CDR1 is SGHRS and CDR2 YFSETQ. CDR3 loop: CASSSPGQGYQETQYF. For the CDR3, the DNA is TGCGCCAGCAGCTCACCGGGACAGGGGTACCAAGAGACCCAGTACTTC.

V and J are TRBV19 and TRBJ1-5, with D possibly being TRBD1 (6 bases). CDR1 and CDR2 from the germline V gene are LNHDA and SQIVND (reference sequence). There are 14 residues in the CDR3. The ends were cut back, 7 bases at V and 5 bases at J, with 15 bases in the middle. The CDR3 is CASTVDSSYQPQHF. The CDR3 nucleotides are TGTGCCAGTACCGTGGACAGCTCCTATCAGCCCCAGCATTTT.

The chain joins TRBV5-4 to TRBJ2-2; 7 nucleotides agree with TRBD1. After removal of 4 bases from V and 1 base from J, the junction contained 7 bases not matched to a gene. CDR3 length equals 16 residues. Germline CDR1 reads SGHNT; CDR2 reads YYREEE (reference sequence). In DNA form, the CDR3 reads TGTGCCAGCAGCCTCGAGGGGGCCCGGAACACCGGGGAGCTGTTTTTT. It specifies CASSLEGARNTGELFF.

The V call is TRBV5-6, the J call TRBJ1-2; TRBD1 matches 7 bases. Germline lookup yields CDR1 SGHDT and CDR2 YYEEEE. The CDR3 is 15 residues long. The ends lost 4 bases at V and 4 bases at J; junction bases unmatched: 10. This chain's CDR3 is CASSLDRSIIYGYTF. Written as DNA, the CDR3 is TGTGCCAGCAGCCTGGACAGGAGCATAATCTATGGCTACACCTTC.

V is TRBV6-7 and J is TRBJ2-2, with 7 nucleotides matching TRBD1. TRBV6-7 is known as an ORF, though its function is uncertain. With V trimmed by 7 bases and J by 7 bases, 12 bases remained unmatched. CDR3 length: 15 residues. The CDR3 nucleotides read TGTGCCAGCACCACACAGGACAGGTGGGGCGGGGAGCTGTTTTTT. Protein: CASTTQDRWGGELFF.

This clone was picked up a small number of times. The chain uses TRBV7-2 and TRBJ2-1; TRBD2 aligns across 10 bases. The CDR3 consists of 15 residues. V was pared by 4 bases and J by 2 bases, with 2 bases of the junction left unmatched. CDR1 is SGHTA and CDR2 is FQGNSA in the germline V gene. The CDR3 protein is CASSSLAGPYNEQFF. The CDR3 nucleotides read TGTGCCAGCAGCTCACTAGCGGGGCCCTACAATGAGCAGTTCTTC.